What follows are 2 T cell receptor beta chains derived from one specimen sequenced in a study. TCRdb recomputed calls from the 5' RACE reads with MiXCR, one row per CDR3 protein. The table has roughly 5,300 distinct CDR3 sequences, more than 50% seen once; the top ten hold less than 4.5%. Sequenced: memory CD4+ T cells sorted from blood. Subset here: memory CD4+ T cells, CD4+CD45RO+CD25-. The source is a female donor with breast cancer.

This chain links TRBV20-1 with TRBJ2-1, with TRBD2 matching over 9 bases. CDR1 is DFQATT and CDR2 is SNEGSKA in the germline V gene (reference sequence). The CDR3 is made up of 15 amino acids. V dropped 4 bases and J dropped 4; count of bases not matched to a gene: 8. CDR3 in DNA: TGCAGTGCTACTATTTCTAGCGGGGATTACAATGAGCAGTTCTTC. This sequence encodes CSATISSGDYNEQFF.

The V and J genes are TRBV5-1 and TRBJ1-1; D is uncertain. The germline gives CDR1 SGHRS, CDR2 YFSETQ. The CDR3 is 13 residues long. V was trimmed by 1 base and J by 1 base, leaving 5 bases between them. The CDR3 here is CASSLLGNTEAFF. CDR3 DNA: TGCGCCAGCAGCTTGTTGGGGAACACTGAAGCTTTCTTT.